Listed below are T cell receptor beta chains from one sample, sequenced in a study of persistence of HIV-infected CD4 T cells. No antigen is known for these receptors. The method was immunoSEQ multiplex PCR; TCRdb's version includes in-frame clones alone and lacks a portion of them. The table includes approximately 31,000 clones, 82% detected once. The material sequenced was CD4+ T cells sorted from PBMCs after approximately 20-hour stimulation, taken from a patient who received antiretroviral therapy. These receptors were collected from an adult woman with HIV who was CMV-seropositive. The CDR3 runs from the conserved cysteine through the conserved F or W. The D gene is left open where the match is weak. Where a row states a size, it is once, few, many or the class of an expanded clone; other rows omit it.

j_call: TRBJ2-2
clone_size: NA
v_call: TRBV7-9
d_call: NA
cdr3_aa: CASSWTGGDTGELFF
cdr3_nt: TGTGCCAGCAGCTGGACAGGCGGGGACACCGGGGAGCTGTTTTTT

j_call: TRBJ2-1
clone_size: few
v_call: TRBV30
d_call: TRBD1
cdr3_aa: CAWRVSGTVLWGSYNEQFF
cdr3_nt: TGTGCCTGGAGAGTTTCCGGGACAGTGCTTTGGGGCTCCTACAATGAGCAGTTCTTC

j_call: TRBJ1-1
clone_size: once
v_call: TRBV18
d_call: NA
cdr3_aa: CASSPFRDTEAFF
cdr3_nt: TGTGCCAGCTCACCTTTCAGGGACACTGAAGCTTTCTTT

j_call: TRBJ1-4
clone_size: NA
v_call: TRBV28
d_call: NA
cdr3_aa: CASSEGGLATNEKLFF
cdr3_nt: TGTGCCAGCAGTGAGGGAGGGCTAGCAACTAATGAAAAACTGTTTTTT

j_call: TRBJ2-7
clone_size: few
v_call: TRBV28
d_call: NA
cdr3_aa: CASRDRSLSYEQYF
cdr3_nt: TGTGCCAGCCGTGACAGGTCCCTGTCCTACGAGCAGTACTTC

j_call: TRBJ2-1
clone_size: NA
v_call: TRBV29-1
d_call: NA
cdr3_aa: CSAGRLDEQFF
cdr3_nt: TGCAGCGCTGGCCGACTAGATGAGCAGTTCTTC

j_call: TRBJ1-6
clone_size: NA
v_call: TRBV4-3
d_call: NA
cdr3_aa: CASSQDLLGTGPLHF
cdr3_nt: TGCGCCAGCAGCCAAGATCTCCTTGGAACCGGACCCCTCCACTTT

j_call: TRBJ2-1
clone_size: NA
v_call: TRBV4-1
d_call: NA
cdr3_aa: CASSQDPAPYNEQFF
cdr3_nt: TGCGCCAGCAGCCAAGACCCCGCTCCCTACAATGAGCAGTTCTTC

j_call: TRBJ1-1
clone_size: NA
v_call: TRBV19
d_call: NA
cdr3_aa: CASSIVPSNTEAFF
cdr3_nt: TGTGCCAGTAGTATAGTCCCGAGTAACACTGAAGCTTTCTTT

j_call: TRBJ2-3
clone_size: NA
v_call: TRBV18
d_call: NA
cdr3_aa: CASSSQGADTQYF
cdr3_nt: TGTGCCAGCTCGTCTCAGGGAGCAGATACGCAGTATTTT

j_call: TRBJ1-5
clone_size: NA
v_call: TRBV7-9
d_call: NA
cdr3_aa: CASSNLASNQPQHF
cdr3_nt: TGTGCCAGCAGTAACTTGGCGAGCAATCAGCCCCAGCATTTT

j_call: TRBJ1-2
clone_size: NA
v_call: TRBV10-3
d_call: NA
cdr3_aa: CAISPGDNYGYTF
cdr3_nt: TGTGCCATCAGTCCGGGGGATAACTATGGCTACACCTTC

j_call: TRBJ1-2
clone_size: NA
v_call: TRBV19
d_call: NA
cdr3_aa: CASNRDGDHYGYTF
cdr3_nt: TGTGCCAGTAACCGGGACGGAGACCACTATGGCTACACCTTC

j_call: TRBJ2-1
clone_size: NA
v_call: TRBV10-3
d_call: NA
cdr3_aa: CAISAGSWESFF
cdr3_nt: TGTGCCATCAGTGCGGGCTCCTGGGAGTCGTTCTTC

j_call: TRBJ1-5
clone_size: few
v_call: TRBV28
d_call: NA
cdr3_aa: CASSLTTPGGGNQPQHF
cdr3_nt: TGTGCCAGCAGTTTAACCACTCCCGGGGGCGGCAATCAGCCCCAGCATTTT

j_call: TRBJ2-7
clone_size: NA
v_call: TRBV7-3
d_call: NA
cdr3_aa: CASSWGRESSYEQYF
cdr3_nt: TGTGCCAGCAGCTGGGGCCGGGAGAGCTCCTACGAGCAGTACTTC

j_call: TRBJ1-5
clone_size: NA
v_call: TRBV18
d_call: NA
cdr3_aa: CASSPGGRNQPQHF
cdr3_nt: TGTGCCAGCTCACCAGGGGGCCGCAATCAGCCCCAGCATTTT

j_call: TRBJ1-6
clone_size: NA
v_call: TRBV27
d_call: NA
cdr3_aa: CASSFPGNSPLHF
cdr3_nt: TGTGCCAGCAGTTTTCCGGGGAATTCACCCCTCCACTTT

j_call: TRBJ2-3
clone_size: NA
v_call: TRBV7-8
d_call: NA
cdr3_aa: CASSPEVTQYF
cdr3_nt: TGTGCCAGCAGCCCTGAAGTTACGCAGTATTTT

j_call: TRBJ1-5
clone_size: NA
v_call: TRBV19
d_call: NA
cdr3_aa: CASKSSREGNQPQHF
cdr3_nt: TGTGCCAGTAAAAGCTCGAGGGAAGGCAATCAGCCCCAGCATTTT

j_call: TRBJ2-4
clone_size: once
v_call: TRBV27
d_call: TRBD2
cdr3_aa: CASSPWIFGGGKNIQYF
cdr3_nt: TGTGCCAGCAGTCCGTGGATCTTTGGGGGGGGCAAAAACATTCAGTACTTC

j_call: TRBJ2-7
clone_size: few
v_call: TRBV10-1
d_call: TRBD1
cdr3_aa: CASSPSGQTYEQYF
cdr3_nt: TGCGCCAGCAGCCCCTCGGGACAGACCTACGAGCAGTACTTC

j_call: TRBJ1-5
clone_size: once
v_call: TRBV28
d_call: NA
cdr3_aa: CASSFVRGLGKNQPQHF
cdr3_nt: TGTGCCAGCAGTTTTGTTCGGGGGCTTGGAAAGAATCAGCCCCAGCATTTT

j_call: TRBJ1-1
clone_size: NA
v_call: TRBV4-3
d_call: TRBD1
cdr3_aa: CASSQVEAGGPKAFF
cdr3_nt: TGCGCCAGCAGCCAAGTAGAGGCAGGGGGCCCGAAGGCTTTCTTT

j_call: TRBJ1-6
clone_size: NA
v_call: TRBV7-2
d_call: NA
cdr3_aa: CASSLGLGNSPLHF
cdr3_nt: TGTGCCAGCAGCTTAGGTTTAGGAAATTCACCCCTCCACTTT

j_call: TRBJ2-5
clone_size: NA
v_call: TRBV12-5
d_call: NA
cdr3_aa: CASGGDLSLGRETQYF
cdr3_nt: TGTGCTAGTGGTGGGGACCTAAGCCTTGGTAGAGAGACCCAGTACTTC

j_call: TRBJ2-7
clone_size: NA
v_call: TRBV27
d_call: NA
cdr3_aa: CASSLGLTGYYEQYF
cdr3_nt: TGTGCCAGCAGCTTGGGCCTTACAGGGTACTACGAGCAGTACTTC

j_call: TRBJ2-3
clone_size: once
v_call: TRBV10-1
d_call: NA
cdr3_aa: CASSERQRNTDTQYF
cdr3_nt: TGCGCCAGCAGTGAACGGCAGAGGAACACAGATACGCAGTATTTT

j_call: TRBJ1-3
clone_size: NA
v_call: TRBV29-1
d_call: NA
cdr3_aa: CSGWGDLSGNTIYF
cdr3_nt: TGCAGCGGCTGGGGCGATCTCTCTGGAAACACCATATATTTT

j_call: TRBJ1-1
clone_size: once
v_call: TRBV2
d_call: NA
cdr3_aa: CASRLDTMNTEAFF
cdr3_nt: TGTGCCAGCAGACTGGACACTATGAACACTGAAGCTTTCTTT

j_call: TRBJ2-2
clone_size: NA
v_call: TRBV7-9
d_call: TRBD2
cdr3_aa: CASSLVVTSGAGELFF
cdr3_nt: TGTGCCAGCAGCTTAGTCGTTACTAGCGGGGCCGGGGAGCTGTTTTTT

j_call: TRBJ2-5
clone_size: NA
v_call: TRBV24-1
d_call: NA
cdr3_aa: CATSEGLDFQETQYF
cdr3_nt: TGTGCCACCAGTGAGGGCCTAGATTTCCAAGAGACCCAGTACTTC

j_call: TRBJ2-3
clone_size: NA
v_call: TRBV28
d_call: TRBD1
cdr3_aa: CASSSFGRGQADTQYF
cdr3_nt: TGTGCCAGCAGTTCCTTCGGGCGGGGACAGGCAGATACGCAGTATTTT

j_call: TRBJ2-7
clone_size: NA
v_call: TRBV6-5
d_call: NA
cdr3_aa: CASNLGESYEQYF
cdr3_nt: TGTGCCAGCAATCTCGGGGAGTCCTACGAGCAGTACTTC

j_call: TRBJ1-3
clone_size: NA
v_call: TRBV5-8
d_call: NA
cdr3_aa: CASSPEINTIYF
cdr3_nt: TGTGCCAGCAGCCCCGAAATAAACACCATATATTTT

j_call: TRBJ1-1
clone_size: NA
v_call: TRBV5-1
d_call: NA
cdr3_aa: CASSSFRDTEAFF
cdr3_nt: TGCGCCAGCAGCTCCTTCAGGGACACTGAAGCTTTCTTT

j_call: TRBJ2-1
clone_size: NA
v_call: TRBV11-3
d_call: NA
cdr3_aa: CASSPWTAMGNEQFF
cdr3_nt: TGTGCCAGCAGCCCTTGGACAGCAATGGGCAATGAGCAGTTCTTC

j_call: TRBJ2-1
clone_size: NA
v_call: TRBV2
d_call: NA
cdr3_aa: CASRATSLGVAEQFF
cdr3_nt: TGTGCCAGCAGGGCAACTTCCCTCGGGGTTGCTGAGCAGTTCTTC

j_call: TRBJ1-3
clone_size: NA
v_call: TRBV29-1
d_call: NA
cdr3_aa: CSAQGGASSGNTIYF
cdr3_nt: TGCAGCGCCCAGGGCGGAGCGTCCTCTGGAAACACCATATATTTT

j_call: TRBJ2-1
clone_size: NA
v_call: TRBV4-1
d_call: TRBD2
cdr3_aa: CASSLERTSDNEQFF
cdr3_nt: TGCGCCAGCAGCCTGGAGAGGACTAGCGACAATGAGCAGTTCTTC

j_call: TRBJ2-3
clone_size: once
v_call: TRBV18
d_call: NA
cdr3_aa: CASSPPPYRGSGTDTQYF
cdr3_nt: TGTGCCAGCTCACCACCACCCTACCGGGGATCGGGCACAGATACGCAGTATTTT

j_call: TRBJ1-5
clone_size: NA
v_call: TRBV12-3/TRBV12-4
d_call: NA
cdr3_aa: CASSTSRPGSRHF
cdr3_nt: TGTGCCAGCAGTACGAGTCGACCGGGGTCACGGCATTTT

j_call: TRBJ2-3
clone_size: few
v_call: TRBV4-1
d_call: TRBD1
cdr3_aa: CASSQEGQRTDTQYF
cdr3_nt: TGCGCCAGCAGCCAAGAGGGACAGCGCACAGATACGCAGTATTTT